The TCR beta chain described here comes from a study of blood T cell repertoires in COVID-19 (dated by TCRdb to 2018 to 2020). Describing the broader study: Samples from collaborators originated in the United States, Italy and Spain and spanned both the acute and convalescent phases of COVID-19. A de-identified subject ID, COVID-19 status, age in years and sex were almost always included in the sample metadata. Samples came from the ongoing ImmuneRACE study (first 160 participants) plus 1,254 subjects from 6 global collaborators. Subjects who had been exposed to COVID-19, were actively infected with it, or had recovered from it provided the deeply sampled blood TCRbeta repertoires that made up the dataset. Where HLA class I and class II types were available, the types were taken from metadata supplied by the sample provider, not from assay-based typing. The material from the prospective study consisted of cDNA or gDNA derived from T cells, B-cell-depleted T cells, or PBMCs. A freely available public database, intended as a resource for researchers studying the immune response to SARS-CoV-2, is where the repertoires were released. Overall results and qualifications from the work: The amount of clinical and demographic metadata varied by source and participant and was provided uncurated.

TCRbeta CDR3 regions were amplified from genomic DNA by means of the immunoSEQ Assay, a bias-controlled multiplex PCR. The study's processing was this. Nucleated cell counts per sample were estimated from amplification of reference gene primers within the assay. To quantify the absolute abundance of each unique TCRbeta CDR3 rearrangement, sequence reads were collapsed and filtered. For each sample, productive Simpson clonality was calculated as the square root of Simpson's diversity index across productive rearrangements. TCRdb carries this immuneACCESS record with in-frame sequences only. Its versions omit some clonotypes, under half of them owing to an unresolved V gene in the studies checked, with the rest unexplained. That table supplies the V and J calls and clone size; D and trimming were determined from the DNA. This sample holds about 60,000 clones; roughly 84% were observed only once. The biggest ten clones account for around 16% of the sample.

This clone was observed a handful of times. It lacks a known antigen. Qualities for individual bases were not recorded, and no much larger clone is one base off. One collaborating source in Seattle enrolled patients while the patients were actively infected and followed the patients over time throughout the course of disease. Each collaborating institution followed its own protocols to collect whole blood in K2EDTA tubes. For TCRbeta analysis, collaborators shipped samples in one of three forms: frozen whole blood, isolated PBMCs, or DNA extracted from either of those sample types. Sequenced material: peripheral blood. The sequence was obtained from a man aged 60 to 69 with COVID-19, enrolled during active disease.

DNA sequence: TGTGCCAGCAGCTTAGCAGGGCCCGGAGGGTTTAATGAGCAGTTCTTC. It translates to CASSLAGPGGFNEQFF. The rearrangement joined TRBV7-2 to TRBJ2-1; perhaps TRBD2 is the D gene, with 6 bases matching. V gives up 0 bases and J gives up 7 bases, and the segment between their germline ends measures 16 bases. Sequences SGHTA (CDR1) and FQGNSA (CDR2) are obtained from the germline V gene. Including the terminal cysteine and phenylalanine, the CDR3 comprises 16 residues. Just the 48-base CDR3 DNA is kept, in frame starting at base 1.